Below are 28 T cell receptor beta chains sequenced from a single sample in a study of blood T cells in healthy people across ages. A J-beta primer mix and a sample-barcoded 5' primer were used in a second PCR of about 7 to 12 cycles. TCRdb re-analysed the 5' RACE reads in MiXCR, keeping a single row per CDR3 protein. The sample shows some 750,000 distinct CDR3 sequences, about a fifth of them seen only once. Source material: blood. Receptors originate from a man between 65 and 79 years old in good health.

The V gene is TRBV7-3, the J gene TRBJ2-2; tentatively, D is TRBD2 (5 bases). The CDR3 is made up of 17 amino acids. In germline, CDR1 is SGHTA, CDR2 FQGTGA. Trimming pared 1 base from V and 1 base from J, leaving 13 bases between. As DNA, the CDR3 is TGTGCCAGCAGCTTAAGTCCCGCTAGCAGGAACACCGGGGAGCTGTTTTTT. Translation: CASSLSPASRNTGELFF.

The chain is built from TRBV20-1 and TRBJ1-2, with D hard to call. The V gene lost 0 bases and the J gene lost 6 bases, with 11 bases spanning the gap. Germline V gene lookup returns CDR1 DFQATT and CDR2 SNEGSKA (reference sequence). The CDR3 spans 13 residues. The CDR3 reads CSARDYVRHGYTF. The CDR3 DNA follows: TGCAGTGCTAGAGATTACGTCAGGCATGGCTACACCTTC.

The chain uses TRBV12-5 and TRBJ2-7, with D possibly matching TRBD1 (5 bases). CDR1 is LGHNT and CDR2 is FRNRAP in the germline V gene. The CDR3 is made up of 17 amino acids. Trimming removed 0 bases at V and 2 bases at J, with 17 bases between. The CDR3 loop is CASGLVPCSGFAYEQYV. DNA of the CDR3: TGTGCTAGTGGTTTGGTTCCCTGCTCAGGGTTCGCCTACGAGCAGTACGTC.

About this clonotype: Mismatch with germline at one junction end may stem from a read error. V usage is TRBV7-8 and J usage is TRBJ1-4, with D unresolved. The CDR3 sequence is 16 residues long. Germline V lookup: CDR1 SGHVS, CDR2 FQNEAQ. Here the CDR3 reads CASSPATLLRGEKLLF. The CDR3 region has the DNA TGTGCCAGCAGCCCAGCGACACTTTTACGTGGGGAAAAACTGCTTTTT.

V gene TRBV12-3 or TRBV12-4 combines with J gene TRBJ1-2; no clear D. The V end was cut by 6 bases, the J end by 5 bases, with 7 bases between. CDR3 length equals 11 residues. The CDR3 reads CASRVGYGYTF. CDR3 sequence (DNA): TGTGCCAGCAGGGTAGGGTATGGCTACACCTTC.

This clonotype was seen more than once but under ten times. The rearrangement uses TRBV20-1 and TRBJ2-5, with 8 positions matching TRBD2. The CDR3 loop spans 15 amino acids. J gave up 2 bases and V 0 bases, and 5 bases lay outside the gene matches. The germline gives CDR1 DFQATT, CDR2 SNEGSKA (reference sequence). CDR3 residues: CSARDGRGVQETQYF. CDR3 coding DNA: TGCAGTGCTAGAGATGGGCGGGGGGTTCAAGAGACCCAGTACTTC.

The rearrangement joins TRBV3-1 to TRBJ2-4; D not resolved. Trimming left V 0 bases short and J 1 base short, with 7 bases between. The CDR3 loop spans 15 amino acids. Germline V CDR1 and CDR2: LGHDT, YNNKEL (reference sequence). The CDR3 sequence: CASSQDLGAKNIQYF. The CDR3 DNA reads TGTGCCAGCAGCCAAGACCTCGGGGCCAAAAACATTCAGTACTTC.

For the CDR3, the DNA is TGCAGTGCGACAGGGGTTGGACAGTTCCAAAACATTCAGTACTTC. It codes for CSATGVGQFQNIQYF. J is TRBJ2-4 and V is TRBV20-1; 8 bases fit TRBD1. The germline V gene has CDR1 DFQATT and CDR2 SNEGSKA (reference sequence). The CDR3 is 15 residues long. Losses at the gene ends were 6 bases for V and 5 bases for J; bases not matched to a gene: 12.

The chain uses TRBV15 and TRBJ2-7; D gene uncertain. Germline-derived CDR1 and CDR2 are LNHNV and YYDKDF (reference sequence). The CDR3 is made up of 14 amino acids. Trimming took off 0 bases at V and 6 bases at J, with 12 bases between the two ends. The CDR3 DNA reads TGTGCCACCAGCAGAGATTTGGGGTTGGGCGAGCAGTACTTC. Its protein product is CATSRDLGLGEQYF.

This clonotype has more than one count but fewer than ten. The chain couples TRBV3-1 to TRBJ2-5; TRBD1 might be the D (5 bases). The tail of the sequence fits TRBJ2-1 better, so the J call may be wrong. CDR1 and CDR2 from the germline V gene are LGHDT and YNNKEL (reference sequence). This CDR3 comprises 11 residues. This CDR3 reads CASSHQGGQFF. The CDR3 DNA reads TGTGCCAGCAGCCACCAGGGTGGGCAGTTCTTC.

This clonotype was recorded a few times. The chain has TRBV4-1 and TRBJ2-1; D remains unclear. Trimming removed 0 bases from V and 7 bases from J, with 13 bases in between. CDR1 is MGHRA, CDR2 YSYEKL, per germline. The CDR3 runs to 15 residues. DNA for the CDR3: TGCGCCAGCAGCCAAGAGTTGGCCAGCCTAAATGAGCAGTTCTTC. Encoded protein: CASSQELASLNEQFF.

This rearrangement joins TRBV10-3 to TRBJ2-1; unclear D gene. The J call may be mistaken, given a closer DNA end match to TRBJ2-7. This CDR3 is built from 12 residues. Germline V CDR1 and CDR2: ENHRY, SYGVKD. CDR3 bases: TGTGCCATCAGTGATGTGAGTTACGAGCAGTACTTC. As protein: CAISDVSYEQYF.

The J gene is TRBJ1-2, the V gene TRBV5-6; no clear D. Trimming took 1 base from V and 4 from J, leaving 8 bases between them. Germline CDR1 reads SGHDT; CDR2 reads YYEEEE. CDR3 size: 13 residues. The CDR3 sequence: CASSLFHGYGYTF. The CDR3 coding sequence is TGTGCCAGCAGCTTGTTCCACGGCTATGGCTACACCTTC.

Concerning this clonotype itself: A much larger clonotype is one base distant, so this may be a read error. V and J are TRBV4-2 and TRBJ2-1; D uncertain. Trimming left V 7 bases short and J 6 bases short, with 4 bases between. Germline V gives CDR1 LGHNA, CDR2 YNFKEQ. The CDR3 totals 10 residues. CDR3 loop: CASISNEQFF. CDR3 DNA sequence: TGTGCCAGCATCTCCAATGAGCAGTTCTTC.

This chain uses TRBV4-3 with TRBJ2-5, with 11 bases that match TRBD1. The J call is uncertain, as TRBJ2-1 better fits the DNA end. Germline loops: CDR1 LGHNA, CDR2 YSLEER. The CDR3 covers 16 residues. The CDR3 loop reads CASSQATGTGGNEQFF. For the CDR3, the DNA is TGCGCCAGCAGCCAGGCTACCGGGACAGGGGGCAATGAGCAGTTCTTC.

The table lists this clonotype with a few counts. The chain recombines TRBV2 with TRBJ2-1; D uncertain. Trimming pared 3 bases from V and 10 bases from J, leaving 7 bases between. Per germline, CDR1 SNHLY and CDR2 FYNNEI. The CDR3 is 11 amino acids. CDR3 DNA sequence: TGTGCCAGCAGTGATGTCAGGGAGCAGTTCTTC. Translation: CASSDVREQFF.

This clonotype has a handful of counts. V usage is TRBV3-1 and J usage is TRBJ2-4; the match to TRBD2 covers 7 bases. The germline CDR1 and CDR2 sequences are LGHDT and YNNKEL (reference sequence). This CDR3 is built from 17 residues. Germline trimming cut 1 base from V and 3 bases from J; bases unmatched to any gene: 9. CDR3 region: CASSQGGLTLGKNIQYF. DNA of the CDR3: TGTGCCAGCAGCCAAGGGGGACTAACTCTAGGCAAAAACATTCAGTACTTC.

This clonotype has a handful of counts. The CDR3 DNA reads TGTGCCAGCAGCCAAGAACGGGGGGTGGGCGAAAAACTGTTTTTT. Translated, it gives CASSQERGVGEKLFF. The V gene is TRBV3-1, the J gene TRBJ1-4; possible D gene TRBD1, 5 bases. Germline V CDR1 and CDR2: LGHDT, YNNKEL (reference sequence). V was shortened by 0 bases and J by 8 bases, with 13 bases between the two germline ends. This CDR3 spans 15 amino acids.

The CDR3 here is CASSPLGGLHFNEQFF. CDR3 nucleotides: TGTGCCAGCAGCCCTCTGGGAGGACTCCATTTCAATGAGCAGTTCTTC. The rearrangement links TRBV14 to TRBJ2-1, with D possibly TRBD2 on 6 matching bases. CDR1 SGHDN and CDR2 FVKESK come from the germline V gene. Trimming left V 4 bases short and J 6 bases short, with 19 bases between. This CDR3 comprises 16 residues. Combining the CDR3 with reference TRBV14 and TRBJ2-1 gives the whole variable domain EAGVTQFPSHSVIEKGQTVTLRCDPISGHDNLYWYRRVMGKEIKFLLHFVKESKQDESGMPNNRFLAERTGGTYSTLKVQPAELEDSGVYFCASSPLGGLHFNEQFFGPGTRLTVL.

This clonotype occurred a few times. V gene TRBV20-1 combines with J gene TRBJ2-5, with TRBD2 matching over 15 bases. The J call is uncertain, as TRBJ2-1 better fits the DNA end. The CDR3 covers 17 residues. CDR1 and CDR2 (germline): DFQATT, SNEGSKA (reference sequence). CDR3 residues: CSAGTGTSGRNYNEQFF. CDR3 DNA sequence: TGCAGTGCTGGCACCGGGACTAGCGGGAGGAACTACAATGAGCAGTTCTTC.

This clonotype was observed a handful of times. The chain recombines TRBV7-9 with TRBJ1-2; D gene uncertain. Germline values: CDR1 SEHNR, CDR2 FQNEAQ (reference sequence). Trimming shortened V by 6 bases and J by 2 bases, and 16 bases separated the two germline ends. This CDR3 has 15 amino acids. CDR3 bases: TGTGCCAGCAGTCCTCAAAGTCAGCAAAACTATGGCTACACCTTC. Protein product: CASSPQSQQNYGYTF.

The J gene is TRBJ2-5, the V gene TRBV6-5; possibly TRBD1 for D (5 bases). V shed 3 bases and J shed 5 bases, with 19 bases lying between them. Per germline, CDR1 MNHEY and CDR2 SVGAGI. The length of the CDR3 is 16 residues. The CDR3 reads CASSYKGVNPGETQYF. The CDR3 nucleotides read TGTGCCAGCAGTTATAAAGGCGTAAACCCAGGGGAGACCCAGTACTTC.

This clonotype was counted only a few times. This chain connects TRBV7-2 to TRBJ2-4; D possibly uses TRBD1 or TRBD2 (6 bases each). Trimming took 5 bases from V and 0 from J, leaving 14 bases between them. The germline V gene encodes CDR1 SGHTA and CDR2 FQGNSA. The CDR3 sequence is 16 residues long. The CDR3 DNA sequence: TGTGCCAGCAGCCTGACGGGGGCGGGAGCCAAAAACATTCAGTACTTC. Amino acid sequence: CASSLTGAGAKNIQYF.

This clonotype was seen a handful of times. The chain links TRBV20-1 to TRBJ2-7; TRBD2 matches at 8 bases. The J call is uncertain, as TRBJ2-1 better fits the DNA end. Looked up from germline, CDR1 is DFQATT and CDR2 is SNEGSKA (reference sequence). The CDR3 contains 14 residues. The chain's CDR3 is CSATKRELHNEQFF. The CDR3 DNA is TGCAGTGCTACAAAGCGGGAGCTGCACAATGAGCAGTTCTTC.

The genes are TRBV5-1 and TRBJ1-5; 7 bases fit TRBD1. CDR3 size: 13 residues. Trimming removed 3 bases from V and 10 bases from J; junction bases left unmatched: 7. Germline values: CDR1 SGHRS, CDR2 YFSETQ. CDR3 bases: TGCGCCAGCAGCTCGGGAACAGGGGATCCCCAGCATTTT. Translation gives CASSSGTGDPQHF.

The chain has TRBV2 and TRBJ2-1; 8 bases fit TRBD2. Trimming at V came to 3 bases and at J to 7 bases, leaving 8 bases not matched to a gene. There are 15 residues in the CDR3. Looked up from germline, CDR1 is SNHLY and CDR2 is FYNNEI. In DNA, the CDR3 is TGTGCCAGCAGTGAGAGGAGCGGGAGAGTGAATGAGCAGTTCTTC. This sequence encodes CASSERSGRVNEQFF.

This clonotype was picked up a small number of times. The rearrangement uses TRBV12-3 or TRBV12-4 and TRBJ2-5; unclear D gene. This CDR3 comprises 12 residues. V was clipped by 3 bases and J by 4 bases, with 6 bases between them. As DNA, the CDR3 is TGTGCCAGCAGTTTCATCCCAGAGACCCAGTACTTC. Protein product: CASSFIPETQYF.

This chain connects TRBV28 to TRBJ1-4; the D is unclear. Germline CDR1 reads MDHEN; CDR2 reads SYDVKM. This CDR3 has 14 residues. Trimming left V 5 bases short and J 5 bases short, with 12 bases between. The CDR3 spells CASSHINSNEKLFF. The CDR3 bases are TGTGCCAGCAGTCACATAAACTCCAATGAAAAACTGTTTTTT.